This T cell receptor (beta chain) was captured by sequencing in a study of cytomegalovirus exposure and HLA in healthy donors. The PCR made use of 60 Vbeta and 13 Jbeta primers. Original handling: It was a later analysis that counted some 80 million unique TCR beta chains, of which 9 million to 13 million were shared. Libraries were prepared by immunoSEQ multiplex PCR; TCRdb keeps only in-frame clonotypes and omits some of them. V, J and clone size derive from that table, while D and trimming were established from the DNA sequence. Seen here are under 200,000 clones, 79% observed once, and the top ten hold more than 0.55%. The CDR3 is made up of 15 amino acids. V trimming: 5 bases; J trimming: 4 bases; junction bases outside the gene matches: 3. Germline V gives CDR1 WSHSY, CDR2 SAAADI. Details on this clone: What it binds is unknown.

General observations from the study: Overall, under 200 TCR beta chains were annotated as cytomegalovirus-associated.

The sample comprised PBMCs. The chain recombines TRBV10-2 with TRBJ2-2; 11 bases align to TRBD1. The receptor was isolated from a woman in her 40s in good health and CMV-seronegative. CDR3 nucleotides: TGCGCCAGCAGTAAGGGACAGGGGGGCACCGGGGAGCTGTTTTTT. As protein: CASSKGQGGTGELFF.